This T cell receptor beta chain was sequenced during a study of shared clonotypes between healthy human individuals. Study-wide context: The study drew on a couple of women and three men aged 18 to 49 as donors.

Trimming at V came to 3 bases and at J to 1 base, leaving 9 bases not matched to a gene. Per the germline V gene, CDR1 is SGHRS and CDR2 is YFSETQ. The CDR3 covers 17 residues. Genomic DNA belonging to each subset was distributed in equal measure over several immunoSEQ plates. Measured with immunoSEQ multiplex PCR; TCRdb has only the in-frame clones, and not every one. Among some 530,000 clones, around 85% were seen once, and the ten largest hold over 9.5%. The chain uses TRBV5-1 and TRBJ1-1, with 10 positions matching TRBD1. Sequenced: PBMCs. This receptor was obtained from a woman aged 40-49 years in good health. Some clones in this sample may be carry-over from other donors' samples. The CDR3 loop is CASSSPTGGLTNTEAFF. The CDR3 coding sequence is TGCGCCAGCAGCTCGCCGACAGGGGGCCTAACGAACACTGAAGCTTTCTTT.